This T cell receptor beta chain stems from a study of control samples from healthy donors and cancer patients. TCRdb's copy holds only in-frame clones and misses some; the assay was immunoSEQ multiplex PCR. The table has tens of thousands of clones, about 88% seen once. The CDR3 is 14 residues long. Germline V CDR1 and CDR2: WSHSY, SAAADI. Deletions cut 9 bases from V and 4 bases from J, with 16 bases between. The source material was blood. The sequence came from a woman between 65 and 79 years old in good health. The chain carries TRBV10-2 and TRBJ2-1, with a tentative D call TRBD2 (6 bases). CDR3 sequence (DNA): TGCGCCAGGTCCATCTCGGGACTTTACAATGAGCAGTTCTTC. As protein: CARSISGLYNEQFF.